The 8 T cell receptor beta chains below come from one sample, sequenced in a study of blood T cells in healthy people across ages (dated by TCRdb to the mid-2010s). Library preparation employed 5' RACE. The listed sequencing device is Illumina HiSeq 2500. A second roughly 6 to 12 cycle PCR used a sample-barcoded 5' primer and a J-beta primer mix. TCRdb reprocessed the public reads (quality trimming at Q25 with fastp, clone calling with MiXCR) and kept in-frame beta chains. Every entry covers one CDR3 protein and lists the most common genes and DNA from its rows. The sample table records roughly 800,000 distinct CDR3 sequences; roughly 50% of these occur just once. The top ten clonotypes cover around 22% of the sample. The material sequenced was blood. The receptor source for this set is a man younger than 45 in good health.

The J gene is TRBJ2-7, the V gene TRBV6-2 or TRBV6-3, with 7 bases lining up with TRBD1. V was pared by 5 bases and J by 7 bases, with 14 bases of the junction left unmatched. Looked up from germline, CDR1 is MNHEY and CDR2 is SVGEGT. This CDR3 is built from 15 residues. CDR3 nucleotides: TGTGCCAGCAGTCAACACAGGGGTTTCTACAATGAGCAGTACTTC. It yields the protein CASSQHRGFYNEQYF.

This clonotype came up a few times. The chain couples TRBV3-1 to TRBJ2-1; D gene unclear. Germline loops: CDR1 LGHDT, CDR2 YNNKEL (reference sequence). The CDR3 runs 13 residues. Trimming cost V 1 base and J 11 bases, with 12 bases left between them. DNA for the CDR3: TGTGCCAGCAGCCAAGTTCTGTCATCTCAGCAGTTCTTC. It specifies CASSQVLSSQQFF.

CDR3 sequence reads: CASSIREGSTEQYF. The CDR3 nucleotides read TGTGCCAGTAGTATCCGCGAAGGGAGCACCGAGCAGTACTTC. The chain is built from TRBV19 and TRBJ2-4; the D gene is possibly TRBD2 (5 bases). The tail of the sequence fits TRBJ2-7 better, so the J call may be wrong. The length of the CDR3 is 14 residues. Germline CDR1 is LNHDA and CDR2 is SQIVND (reference sequence).

As regards this clonotype: The CDR3 end shows no conserved phenylalanine or tryptophan, and so a read error is likely. The DNA is omitted, as the CDR3 cannot be located on it reliably, and the CDR3 follows TCRdb's listing. V and J are TRBV12-3 or TRBV12-4 and TRBJ2-3; no DNA check was done on the table's D call, TRBD1. Termini included, the CDR3 measures 14 amino acids. This CDR3 reads CASSGRVGADTQYS.

J is TRBJ1-2 and V is TRBV20-1; tentative D call: TRBD1 (5 bases). Germline CDR1 DFQATT, CDR2 SNEGSKA (reference sequence). Trimming took 3 bases from V and 4 from J, leaving 12 bases between them. This CDR3 comprises 13 residues. As DNA, the CDR3 is TGCAGTGCTAGCGGGGGTTGTAGCTATGGCTACACCTTC. This translates into CSASGGCSYGYTF.

V gene TRBV30 combines with J gene TRBJ1-2; D is perhaps TRBD1 (6 bases). CDR3 length: 13 residues. Germline lookup yields CDR1 GTSNPN and CDR2 SVGIG (reference sequence). Trimming removed 3 bases from V and 4 bases from J, with 12 bases in between. The CDR3 coding sequence is TGTGCCTGGAGACCGACAGGAATCTATGGCTACACCTTC. This gives the protein CAWRPTGIYGYTF.

The chain links TRBV6-1 to TRBJ2-7; TRBD1 aligns across 8 bases. Germline V gene lookup returns CDR1 MNHNS and CDR2 SASEGT. The J segment lost 2 bases and the V segment lost 1 base, leaving 7 bases of the junction unmatched. This CDR3 region has 16 residues. In DNA, the CDR3 is TGTGCCAGCAGTGAAGGGGGGACAGGCGCCACCTACGAGCAGTACTTC. Translation: CASSEGGTGATYEQYF.

V and J are TRBV20-1 and TRBJ2-1; weak D call: TRBD2 (6 bases). The CDR3 loop spans 15 amino acids. Looked up from germline, CDR1 is DFQATT and CDR2 is SNEGSKA (reference sequence). The V end was cut by 1 base, the J end by 4 bases, with 14 bases between. DNA for the CDR3: TGCAGTGCTAGAGGCAGACTAGTAATTTACAATGAGCAGTTCTTC. It encodes CSARGRLVIYNEQFF.